Sequencing of this TCR beta chain was carried out in a study of tumor-infiltrating lymphocytes in primary liver carcinoma. This clonotype was seen repeatedly, ten times or more. From approximately 530 ng of total RNA, TCR beta-specific cDNA was reverse-transcribed using a constant-region primer. The TCR beta library was amplified through three nested multiplex PCR rounds in a modified ARM-PCR procedure. For 10 cycles apiece, the opening two PCR rounds ran with TRBV1-TRBV30 forward primers and a C-beta reverse primer. TCRdb reprocessed the multiplex PCR reads via MiXCR and lists one record per CDR3 protein. The data contain roughly 120,000 distinct CDR3 sequences, 64% of them singletons. This CDR3 has 14 amino acids. CDR1 and CDR2 (germline): MGHRA, YSYEKL. Trimming shortened V by 0 bases and J by 4 bases, and 9 bases separated the two germline ends. Bulk tissue was left unsorted, and RNA and DNA were co-extracted from about 19-30 mg of it.

The sequenced sample was liver tumor tissue from sampling region 3. The subset: tumor region T3, left-lateral pole. This receptor was taken from a woman aged 60-75 years with primary liver carcinoma and hepatitis B virus infection. The chain employs TRBV4-1 and TRBJ1-2; no reliable D call. The CDR3 reads CASSQDPAIYGYTF. DNA for the CDR3: TGCGCCAGCAGCCAAGACCCCGCCATCTATGGCTACACCTTC.